This record covers a single T cell receptor beta chain. Clones were read by immunoSEQ multiplex PCR, and TCRdb kept only the in-frame ones, dropping some. The sample contains about 150,000 clones, about 90% of which appear only once. V lost 1 base, J lost 0 bases, and 10 bases lay in between. This CDR3 is built from 16 residues. In germline, CDR1 is SGHDT, CDR2 YYEEEE. This sample is drawn from a study of blood T cell repertoires in COVID-19. Study-level background: Researchers got acute and convalescent COVID-19 samples from the United States, Italy and Spain.

This clonotype was obtained from a middle-aged man with acute or convalescent COVID-19. The sample consisted of peripheral blood. The chain recombines TRBV5-6 with TRBJ2-2, with D unresolved. The chain's CDR3 is CASSLIGQANTGELFF. DNA of the CDR3: TGTGCCAGCAGCTTGATAGGCCAGGCGAACACCGGGGAGCTGTTTTTT.